What follows describes a single TCR beta chain. What this receptor recognizes is not known. No much larger clone is present one base from it, and per-base qualities are unavailable. The data derive from a study of T cells in Graves' hyperthyroidism and ophthalmopathy (dated by TCRdb to about 2019). For the wider study: Peripheral blood was sampled at the time of initial diagnosis, prior to any treatment. To identify TCR V-J signatures that set the groups apart, the researchers used a discovery cohort of 100 or so patients, made up of 43 with Graves' ophthalmopathy and some 60 with stable Graves' hyperthyroidism. Whether ophthalmopathy could be predicted prospectively was tested in an independent validation cohort made up of about 20 hyperthyroidism patients plus 17 patients who later progressed to ophthalmopathy. For training and testing, the 100 or so patients in the discovery cohort were randomly divided in a 7:3 ratio. In more than 5 Graves' hyperthyroidism patients, the study also compared T-cell repertoires from thyroid tissue with T-cell repertoires from blood. After sampling, hyperthyroidism patients received methimazole starting at 30 mg daily, and ophthalmopathy patients received high-dose intravenous methylprednisolone. According to the paper, TCR Vbeta CDR3 sequencing was carried out on some 140 peripheral blood samples, which came from 40 to 45 ophthalmopathy, some 73 hyperthyroidism and around 17 progressor patients.

Stable Graves' hyperthyroidism was defined as no progression to ophthalmopathy during 18 months of follow-up. Hyperthyroidism patients were newly diagnosed, had a disease duration of under 2 months, and were aged 18 to 65 years. Any patient with an uncontrolled infection, another autoimmune disease, pregnancy or lactation was excluded. Diagnoses were established on the basis of clinical symptoms, serum thyroxine and TRAb, thyroid ultrasound, and orbital computed tomography. PBMCs were isolated from about 9.1 ml of fresh peripheral blood by Ficoll-Paque density gradient centrifugation. Total RNA was extracted using Trizol reagent, and RNA quality was assessed on an Agilent 2100 Bioanalyzer. Broad study findings and their caveats: In validation, the model predicted progression to ophthalmopathy with around 71% sensitivity and roughly 72% specificity, a median of roughly seven months before onset. A model built on a 13 V-J signature distinguished ophthalmopathy from stable hyperthyroidism, reaching about 89% sensitivity and 81.08% specificity in cross-validation and 80%/75% in testing. Sample size was not statistically predetermined, and investigators were not blinded to group allocation. Most expanded thyroid clonotypes (frequency above 0.001) were also found in blood, which suggests that blood repertoires may mirror thyroid immune responses.

Trimming removed 3 bases from V and 10 bases from J, leaving 24 bases between the germline ends. Measured from the cysteine to the phenylalanine, the CDR3 is 16 residues long. Of the read, only the CDR3 DNA is kept; its 48 bases are in frame from base 1. The germline V gene (reference sequence) supplies CDR1 LNHDA and CDR2 SQIVND. The TCR beta CDR3 regions were amplified from RNA transcripts. A first-round RT-PCR of the TCR CDR3 used the HTBI primer set with the Qiagen OneStep RT-PCR kit. A second multiplex PCR round built the libraries, followed by size selection and purification. Paired-end sequencing of the libraries was performed with 100 bp reads on an Illumina HiSeq2000. The original pipeline was this. Raw data were processed with SOAPnuke, discarding reads with adapters, uncalled bases, mean Phred below 15, or no exact constant-primer or identifier match. High-quality paired reads were merged with COPE v1.2.5, and unique nucleotide sequences were defined as clonotypes. Clonotypes were aligned to IMGT TRBV, TRBD and TRBJ reference segments using MiTCR v1.1. Only V-J combinations with frequency above 0.0001, covering about 99% of repertoires, were analysed. The TCS score was defined as the ratio of F50 (clonal expansion) to E x V (chaos), calculated using BLOSUM62-based TCRdist between CDR3 peptides within each V-J. Welch's t-statistics and random forest reduced 500 to 650 V-J features to about 12, which were used in a naive Bayes classifier (R e1071). Thyroid-blood repertoire similarity was quantified with the Morisita-Horn index. The public reads were run again by TCRdb, first through fastp at Q25 and then through MiXCR, and only productive beta chains were kept. All rows with the same CDR3 protein become a single entry with the most common DNA and genes. The V and J calls, along with clone size, are taken from TCRdb and not from the paper's own processing. Present in this sample are hundreds of thousands of distinct CDR3 sequences, around 39% of which were seen just once. 7.5% to 9.5% of the sample is held by the ten biggest clonotypes.

The V and J segments used are TRBV19 and TRBJ2-5; the D element might be TRBD1 or TRBD2, as each aligns at 8 bases. The sequencing sample was made of blood. The source is a man aged 18 to 30 with Graves' hyperthyroidism. The CDR3 region has the sequence CASSITGGLGQEVQYF. The nucleotide sequence is given as TGTGCCAGTAGTATTACAGGGGGACTAGGACAAGAGGTCCAGTACTTC.